This TCR beta chain appears in the sequencing data of a study of T cell responses to AZD1222 COVID-19 vaccine. General study results and limits: Dominant CD4 TCR responses targeted spike regions 160-218 and 743-854. Once two AZD1222 doses were given, Spike-specific TCR breadth and depth went up. In a largely white British group with more females than males, clonal diversity was possibly underestimated.

As for this clone: The antigen is unknown.

Data came from immunoSEQ multiplex PCR; TCRdb stores just in-frame clones and leaves some out. The data show 95,000 to 150,000 clones, around 90% seen once. V was pared by 5 bases and J by 3 bases, with 4 bases between. The CDR3 runs to 11 residues. Sequenced here: peripheral blood, sampled on day 0 of AZD1222 vaccination. This clonotype was sampled from an adult in good health. This chain links TRBV12-3 or TRBV12-4 with TRBJ1-2, with D unclear. CDR3 bases: TGTGCCAGCAGTAAAGACTATGGCTACACCTTC. It codes for CASSKDYGYTF.